Shown below are 30 T cell receptor beta chains from a single sample sequenced in a study of radiotherapy plus CTLA-4 blockade in lung cancer. Data came from immunoSEQ multiplex PCR; TCRdb stores just in-frame clones and leaves some out. The sample yields tens of thousands of clones, 80% to 90% seen once. The input for sequencing was peripheral blood, taken from a patient treated with radiotherapy plus ipilimumab. These receptors all come from a human donor with non-small cell lung cancer who had stable disease on radiotherapy plus ipilimumab.

The rearrangement links TRBV7-5 to TRBJ2-7; the table's D call TRBD1 went unverified against the DNA. TRBV7-5 is termed a pseudogene. This CDR3 is built from 17 residues. The CDR3 DNA follows: TGTGCCAGAAGCTTAAATTCCCCCCGGACAGGGGGCGGCGAGCAGTACTTC. This sequence encodes CARSLNSPRTGGGEQYF.

This clone came up once. V usage is TRBV18 and J usage is TRBJ1-1; 9 bases map to TRBD1. Germline lookup yields CDR1 KGHSH and CDR2 LQKENI. Trimming took 3 bases from V and 0 from J; bases not matched to a gene: 5. This CDR3 has 16 amino acids. CDR3 loop: CASSPGQGGLNTEAFF. The CDR3 DNA reads as TGTGCCAGCTCACCGGGACAGGGAGGGCTGAACACTGAAGCTTTCTTT.

The V and J genes are TRBV7-2 and TRBJ1-3; D is undetermined. CDR1 SGHTA and CDR2 FQGNSA come from the germline V gene. V was clipped by 1 base and J by 1 base, with 11 bases between them. This CDR3 comprises 16 residues. CDR3 nucleotides: TGTGCCAGCAGCTTAGACGGGAGGTTTTCTGGAAACACCATATATTTT. Translation: CASSLDGRFSGNTIYF.

V usage is TRBV19 and J usage is TRBJ1-2, with TRBD1 matching over 9 bases. The CDR3 sequence is 17 residues long. Trimming at V came to 5 bases and at J to 0 bases, leaving 10 bases not matched to a gene. Germline-derived CDR1 and CDR2 are LNHDA and SQIVND (reference sequence). The CDR3 bases are TGTGCCAGTAGTGTCGGACAGGGGAGGACTTCTAACTATGGCTACACCTTC. As protein: CASSVGQGRTSNYGYTF.

The table lists this clone with a count of one. The rearrangement joins TRBV2 to TRBJ2-2, with D uncertain. The CDR3 extends over 12 amino acids. Per the germline V gene, CDR1 is SNHLY and CDR2 is FYNNEI. V lost 9 bases to trimming and J lost 6 bases, with 11 bases between them. Here the CDR3 DNA reads TGTGCCAGGGGTAACGCTGCCGGGGAGCTGTTTTTT. Translation gives CARGNAAGELFF. The full variable domain, in which reference TRBV2 and TRBJ2-2 provide the parts outside the CDR3, is EPEVTQTPSHQVTQMGQEVILRCVPISNHLYFYWYRQILGQKVEFLVSFYNNEISEKSEIFDDQFSVERPDGSNFTLKIRSTKLEDSAMYFCARGNAAGELFFGEGSRLTVL.

This clone was detected a few times. The gene calls are TRBV9 and TRBJ2-3, with 9 bases matching TRBD1. The germline gives CDR1 SGDLS, CDR2 YYNGEE. The CDR3 contains 20 residues. The V and J ends lost 3 bases and 0 bases, in that order; junction bases with no gene match: 17. The CDR3 DNA sequence: TGTGCCAGCAGCGCCTTTGGGACAGGGAGCGGGATGGTAAGCACAGATACGCAGTATTTT. Its translation is CASSAFGTGSGMVSTDTQYF.

In this sample, this clone turned up once. This chain uses TRBV7-9 with TRBJ2-3; 11 nucleotides align to TRBD2. The germline CDR1 and CDR2 sequences are SEHNR and FQNEAQ (reference sequence). CDR3 length: 16 residues. The V gene end was trimmed by 2 bases and the J gene end by 4 bases; junction bases not matched to a gene: 5. The CDR3 DNA follows: TGTGCCAGCAGCTTAACTAGCGGGGGAGGATCAGATACGCAGTATTTT. This translates into CASSLTSGGGSDTQYF.

The chain has TRBV4-1 and TRBJ2-5, with 14 bases identical to TRBD2. The J call may be mistaken, given a closer DNA end match to TRBJ2-7. This CDR3 spans 18 amino acids. Germline V gene lookup returns CDR1 MGHRA and CDR2 YSYEKL. DNA for the CDR3: TGCGCCAGCAGCCGTTCCGGGACTAGCGGGAGTAGTCCCTACGAGCAGTACTTC. It encodes CASSRSGTSGSSPYEQYF.

The V gene is TRBV5-1, the J gene TRBJ2-5, with 8 bases matching TRBD1. From germline, CDR1 is SGHRS and CDR2 YFSETQ. CDR3 length: 16 residues. Trimming at V came to 0 bases and at J to 5 bases, leaving 9 bases not matched to a gene. CDR3 sequence (DNA): TGCGCCAGCAGCTTGGGGCAGGGGACAGGATTGGAGACCCAGTACTTC. As protein: CASSLGQGTGLETQYF.

The chain combines TRBV4-1 with TRBJ2-3; D is unclear. The CDR3 has 15 residues. Trimming left V 4 bases short and J 2 bases short, with 13 bases between. CDR1 MGHRA and CDR2 YSYEKL come from the germline V gene. Here the CDR3 DNA reads TGCGCCAGCAGCCCGGTGCTGGGAACCACAGATACGCAGTATTTT. Protein: CASSPVLGTTDTQYF.

The genes are TRBV6-4 and TRBJ1-4; no definite D call. The V gene lost 2 bases and the J gene lost 4 bases, with 5 bases spanning the gap. In germline, CDR1 is MRHNA, CDR2 SNTAGT. The CDR3 is 13 amino acids. CDR3 amino acids: CASSDRFNEKLFF. DNA of the CDR3: TGTGCCAGCAGTGACAGGTTTAATGAAAAACTGTTTTTT.

The rearrangement uses TRBV2 and TRBJ2-7; D remains unclear. Trimming pared 6 bases from V and 3 bases from J, leaving 6 bases between. CDR1 and CDR2 (germline): SNHLY, FYNNEI. The CDR3 extends over 11 amino acids. CDR3 sequence: CASSSVYEQYF. DNA for the CDR3: TGTGCCAGCAGCTCAGTCTACGAGCAGTACTTC. The full variable domain, with the rest looked up from reference TRBV2 and TRBJ2-7, is EPEVTQTPSHQVTQMGQEVILRCVPISNHLYFYWYRQILGQKVEFLVSFYNNEISEKSEIFDDQFSVERPDGSNFTLKIRSTKLEDSAMYFCASSSVYEQYFGPGTRLTVT.

This clone was seen a single time. The chain is built from TRBV19 and TRBJ1-1; D perhaps matches TRBD1 (5 bases). V lost 6 bases to trimming and J lost 1 base, with 12 bases between them. The CDR3 totals 14 residues. The germline V gene has CDR1 LNHDA and CDR2 SQIVND (reference sequence). The CDR3 DNA reads as TGTGCCAGTAGGGGTGTTGGGGGGAACACTGAAGCTTTCTTT. Residues: CASRGVGGNTEAFF.

This clone has only a few counts. This sequence joins TRBV6-6 and TRBJ2-7; 8 nucleotides line up with TRBD1. V lost 5 bases to trimming and J lost 6 bases; unmatched junction nucleotides: 6. Germline CDR1 and CDR2: MNHNY and SVGAGI (reference sequence). The CDR3 is 13 residues long. The CDR3 spells CASSASGQGEQYF. CDR3 in DNA: TGTGCCAGCAGTGCCTCCGGACAGGGCGAGCAGTACTTC.

The V gene is TRBV28, the J gene TRBJ1-6; TRBD1 agrees at 7 bases. The CDR3 loop spans 12 amino acids. Germline trimming cut 8 bases from V and 9 bases from J; bases unmatched to any gene: 4. Germline V gives CDR1 MDHEN, CDR2 SYDVKM. DNA for the CDR3: TGTGCCAGCCAAGGGACAGTTTCACCCCTCCACTTT. Translating gives CASQGTVSPLHF.

The J gene is TRBJ1-3, the V gene TRBV5-6; 7 nucleotides line up with TRBD1. Germline V gene sequence: CDR1 SGHDT, CDR2 YYEEEE. Trimming took 4 bases from V and 0 from J; bases not matched to a gene: 7. This CDR3 has 16 amino acids. The CDR3 protein is CASSRTGPSSGNTIYF. For the CDR3, the DNA is TGTGCCAGCAGCAGGACAGGTCCTAGCTCTGGAAACACCATATATTTT.

V gene TRBV29-1 combines with J gene TRBJ2-1; 13 bases align to TRBD2. Germline loops: CDR1 SQVTM, CDR2 ANQGSEA. The CDR3 is made up of 14 amino acids. The ends lost 6 bases at V and 6 bases at J; junction bases unmatched: 5. In nucleotides, the CDR3 is TGCAGCGTACGACTAGCGGGAGGCCTCAATGAGCAGTTCTTC. This codes for CSVRLAGGLNEQFF.

This chain links TRBV18 with TRBJ1-3; possibly TRBD1 for D (5 bases). The CDR3 is 14 amino acids. With 5 bases removed from V and 2 bases from J, the gap between germline ends came to 10 bases. The V gene's germline CDR1 is KGHSH and CDR2 LQKENI. CDR3 sequence reads: CASSSQDAGNTIYF. The CDR3 coding sequence is TGTGCCAGCTCATCACAGGACGCTGGAAACACCATATATTTT.

This clone was seen only once. The chain has TRBV19 and TRBJ2-1, with D maybe TRBD1 (5 bases). This CDR3 is built from 14 residues. The V end lost 0 bases, the J end lost 5 bases, and 8 bases lay between the germline ends. Germline-derived CDR1 and CDR2 are LNHDA and SQIVND (reference sequence). The DNA for the CDR3 is TGTGCCAGTAGTATAGATAAACAGGACAATGAGCAGTTCTTC. As protein: CASSIDKQDNEQFF.

The chain is built from TRBV27 and TRBJ1-6, with D possibly matching TRBD1 (6 bases). The CDR3 is 18 amino acids. V dropped 8 bases and J dropped 4 bases, with 24 bases sitting between them. Germline CDR1 reads MNHEY; CDR2 reads SMNVEV (reference sequence). For the CDR3, the DNA is TGTGCCAGCTCCACGGCCCTACAGGGCCTATTTTATAATTCACCCCTCCACTTT. As protein: CASSTALQGLFYNSPLHF.

The gene calls are TRBV9 and TRBJ2-7, with 11 bases matching TRBD1. The CDR3 covers 15 residues. CDR1 and CDR2 (germline): SGDLS, YYNGEE. V trimming: 4 bases; J trimming: 2 bases; junction bases outside the gene matches: 5. CDR3 in DNA: TGTGCCAGCAGCATGCGGACAGGGGGCCCCTACGAGCAGTACTTC. Its translation is CASSMRTGGPYEQYF.

This clone was seen more than once but under ten times. The chain recombines TRBV18 with TRBJ1-3; TRBD1 matches 9 bases. The V segment lost 2 bases and the J segment 0 bases; nucleotides outside the gene matches: 2. The CDR3 has 16 amino acids. Germline values: CDR1 KGHSH, CDR2 LQKENI. The CDR3 loop reads CASSPDRGGSGNTIYF. As DNA, the CDR3 is TGTGCCAGCTCACCAGACAGGGGGGGCTCTGGAAACACCATATATTTT.

The chain couples TRBV5-3 to TRBJ1-5; a weak D match, TRBD1 (5 bases). Being an ORF, TRBV5-3 has a function that is uncertain. CDR3 size: 16 residues. Trimming shortened V by 3 bases and J by 5 bases, and 18 bases separated the two germline ends. The CDR3 region is CARSSPRVKRDQPQHF. CDR3 coding DNA: TGTGCCAGAAGCTCCCCCAGGGTAAAGAGAGATCAGCCCCAGCATTTT.

This chain uses TRBV5-4 with TRBJ2-2; D gene uncertain. The CDR3 contains 13 residues. Per the germline V gene, CDR1 is SGHNT and CDR2 is YYREEE (reference sequence). The V end was cut by 4 bases, the J end by 0 bases, with 4 bases between. This CDR3 reads CASSPANTGELFF. CDR3 bases: TGTGCCAGCAGCCCCGCGAACACCGGGGAGCTGTTTTTT.

This clone occurred a few times. J is TRBJ1-4 and V is TRBV7-2, with 8 bases aligning to TRBD1. The CDR3 loop spans 16 amino acids. V trimming: 0 bases; J trimming: 7 bases; junction bases outside the gene matches: 7. Looked up from germline, CDR1 is SGHTA and CDR2 is FQGNSA. As DNA, the CDR3 is TGTGCCAGCAGCTTAGCGCCAGGGGGCGGGGGTGAAAAACTGTTTTTT. This gives the protein CASSLAPGGGGEKLFF.

The rearrangement uses TRBV19 and TRBJ1-2; D might be TRBD1 (5 bases). CDR1 is LNHDA, CDR2 SQIVND, per germline (reference sequence). Trimming removed 2 bases at V and 4 bases at J, with 11 bases between. The CDR3 length is 14 residues. CDR3 DNA sequence: TGTGCCAGTAGTATACAGGGAGGAGGCTATGGCTACACCTTC. Amino acids: CASSIQGGGYGYTF.

In its sample, this clone was seen a few times. The chain combines TRBV11-3 with TRBJ2-3, with D unresolved. The CDR3 loop spans 13 amino acids. The germline V gene has CDR1 SGHNT and CDR2 YENEEA. V was pared by 5 bases and J by 4 bases, with 10 bases between. CDR3 nucleotides: TGTGCCAGCAGCAAAAACTCCCCAGATACGCAGTATTTT. It specifies CASSKNSPDTQYF.

The V gene is TRBV11-2, the J gene TRBJ2-1, with D perhaps matching TRBD1 (5 bases). Looked up from germline, CDR1 is SGHAT and CDR2 is FQNNGV. V was cut by 3 bases and J by 6 bases, with 15 bases left in between. This CDR3 spans 15 amino acids. DNA of the CDR3: TGTGCCAGCAGCTTTAGGCAGGGCCCCTTCAATGAGCAGTTCTTC. Translation: CASSFRQGPFNEQFF.

The chain joins TRBV5-1 to TRBJ1-2; TRBD1 matches 9 bases. V dropped 3 bases and J dropped 6; count of bases not matched to a gene: 6. In germline, CDR1 is SGHRS, CDR2 YFSETQ. The CDR3 covers 14 residues. The CDR3 loop reads CASSSGTGRDGYTF. Written as DNA, the CDR3 is TGCGCCAGCAGCTCCGGGACAGGGAGGGATGGCTACACCTTC.

The chain links TRBV29-1 to TRBJ1-1; 10 bases fit TRBD1. CDR3 length: 11 residues. The V gene end was trimmed by 6 bases and the J gene end by 11 bases; junction bases not matched to a gene: 6. Germline CDR1 and CDR2: SQVTM and ANQGSEA. This CDR3 reads CSVGTGVWAFF. In nucleotides, the CDR3 is TGCAGCGTCGGGACAGGGGTTTGGGCTTTCTTT.